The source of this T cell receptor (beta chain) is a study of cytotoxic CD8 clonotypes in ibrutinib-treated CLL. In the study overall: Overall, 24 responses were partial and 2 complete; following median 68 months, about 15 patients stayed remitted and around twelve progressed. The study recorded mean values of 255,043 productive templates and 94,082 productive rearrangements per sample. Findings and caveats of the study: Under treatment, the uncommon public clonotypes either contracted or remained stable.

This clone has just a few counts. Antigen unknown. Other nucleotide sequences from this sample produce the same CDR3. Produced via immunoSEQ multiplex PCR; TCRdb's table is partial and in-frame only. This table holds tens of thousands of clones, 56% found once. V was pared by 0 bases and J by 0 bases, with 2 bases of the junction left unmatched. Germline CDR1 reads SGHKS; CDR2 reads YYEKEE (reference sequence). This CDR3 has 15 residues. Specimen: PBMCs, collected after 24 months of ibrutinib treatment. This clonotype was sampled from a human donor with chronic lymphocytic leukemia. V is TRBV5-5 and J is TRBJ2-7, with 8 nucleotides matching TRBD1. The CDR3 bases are TGTGCCAGCAGCTTGGTTGGACAGGGCTCCTACGAGCAGTACTTC. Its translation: CASSLVGQGSYEQYF.